Below, 21 T cell receptor beta chains from the same sample are listed, as sequenced in a study of blood T cell repertoires in COVID-19. This table comes from immunoSEQ multiplex PCR, and its TCRdb copy is limited to in-frame clones, with some not included. The table has about 200,000 clones, about nine tenths seen once. Sequenced input: peripheral blood. The source of these receptors is a man between 60 and 70 years old who had recovered from COVID-19.

The genes are TRBV2 and TRBJ2-2, with 9 bases aligning to TRBD2. Trimming cost V 7 bases and J 4 bases; bases outside gene matches: 4. There are 14 residues in the CDR3. The V gene's germline CDR1 is SNHLY and CDR2 FYNNEI. In DNA form, the CDR3 reads TGTGCCAGCATAGCGGGAGAGGTCACCGGGGAGCTGTTTTTT. Translating gives CASIAGEVTGELFF.

This clone was seen only once. This chain joins TRBV19 and TRBJ2-5; the match to TRBD2 covers 14 bases. Germline V lookup: CDR1 LNHDA, CDR2 SQIVND (reference sequence). CDR3 size: 15 residues. V gave up 5 bases and J gave up 5 bases; unmatched junction bases: 4. CDR3 bases: TGTGCCAGTAGTCCCCGGACTAGCGGGAGGGAGACCCAGTACTTC. Translating gives CASSPRTSGRETQYF.

This clone was counted a few times. The chain combines TRBV11-1 with TRBJ2-5; the D is unclear. The CDR3 is made up of 13 amino acids. CDR1 is SGHAT and CDR2 is FQDESV in the germline V gene (reference sequence). Trimming took 5 bases from V and 5 from J, leaving 12 bases between them. CDR3: CASSLESGETQYF. The CDR3 nucleotides read TGTGCCAGCAGCCTGGAGAGTGGGGAGACCCAGTACTTC.

The chain has TRBV7-3 and TRBJ2-2, with unresolved D. CDR3 size: 14 residues. CDR1 is SGHTA, CDR2 FQGTGA, per germline. The V and J ends lost 3 bases and 1 base respectively, with 6 bases between them. CDR3 nucleotide sequence: TGTGCCAGCAGCTTGAGGCGGAACACCGGGGAGCTGTTTTTT. It yields the protein CASSLRRNTGELFF.

This clone was observed a single time. The chain couples TRBV21-1 to TRBJ2-7; the table assigns TRBD1, which was not confirmed against the DNA. TRBV21-1 is described as a pseudogene. The CDR3 is 14 residues long. CDR3 in DNA: TGTGCCAGCAACCTCGGCAGGGTAACCTACGAGCAGTACTTC. It encodes CASNLGRVTYEQYF.

This clone appeared a single time. The rearrangement links TRBV5-1 to TRBJ1-1; D might be TRBD1 (5 bases). The V and J ends lost 2 bases and 6 bases respectively, with 11 bases between them. Per germline, CDR1 SGHRS and CDR2 YFSETQ. The CDR3 is 13 amino acids. The CDR3 sequence is CASSFGRAAEAFF. In nucleotides, the CDR3 is TGCGCCAGCAGCTTTGGCAGGGCGGCTGAAGCTTTCTTT.

The genes are TRBV6-1 and TRBJ2-1, with 7 bases matching TRBD1. The CDR3 loop spans 16 amino acids. After removal of 6 bases from V and 8 bases from J, the junction contained 16 bases not matched to a gene. Germline loops: CDR1 MNHNS, CDR2 SASEGT. This CDR3 reads CASSETGDPFGDEQFF. CDR3 DNA: TGTGCCAGCAGCGAAACAGGGGACCCTTTTGGCGATGAGCAGTTCTTC.

The CDR3 nucleotides are TGCGCCAGCAGCTTTGACAGGGGAAACACTGAAGCTTTCTTT. It specifies CASSFDRGNTEAFF. The rearrangement links TRBV5-1 to TRBJ1-1; 8 bases fit TRBD1. With V trimmed by 2 bases and J by 2 bases, 2 bases remained unmatched. The CDR3 runs to 14 residues. Per the germline V gene, CDR1 is SGHRS and CDR2 is YFSETQ.

The V and J genes are TRBV6-6 and TRBJ1-5; 8 bases are a match to TRBD1. From germline, CDR1 is MNHNY and CDR2 SVGAGI (reference sequence). Germline trimming cut 2 bases from V and 5 bases from J; bases unmatched to any gene: 5. The CDR3 sequence is 15 residues long. In nucleotides, the CDR3 is TGTGCCAGCAGTTACCCGGACAGGGATCATCAGCCCCAGCATTTT. As protein: CASSYPDRDHQPQHF.

V gene TRBV19 combines with J gene TRBJ2-7, with 11 bases identical to TRBD1. This CDR3 is 15 amino acids long. Germline V gives CDR1 LNHDA, CDR2 SQIVND (reference sequence). J lost 4 bases, V lost 6 bases, and 8 bases had no gene match. CDR3 in amino acids: CASSLRTGGVYEQYF. The DNA for the CDR3 is TGTGCCAGTAGCCTAAGGACAGGGGGCGTATACGAGCAGTACTTC.

The chain links TRBV3-1 (or the pseudogene TRBV3-2) to TRBJ1-6; no clear D. The CDR3 consists of 14 residues. With 4 bases removed from V and 6 bases from J, the gap between germline ends came to 10 bases. CDR1 is LGHDT, CDR2 YNNKEL, per germline (reference sequence). CDR3 bases: TGTGCCAGCAGCCCCCAAGCATCTAATTCACCCCTCCACTTT. Its protein is CASSPQASNSPLHF.

The genes are TRBV11-3 and TRBJ2-3, with 9 bases lining up with TRBD2. The CDR3 has 15 residues. Germline V lookup: CDR1 SGHNT, CDR2 YENEEA. The V and J ends lost 5 bases and 6 bases, in that order; junction bases with no gene match: 9. CDR3 DNA: TGTGCCAGCAGCCTGGGGGTAGCGGGGGCGGATACGCAGTATTTT. Encoded protein: CASSLGVAGADTQYF.

The J gene is TRBJ2-7, the V gene TRBV20-1, with unresolved D. The CDR3 has 12 residues. The V gene's germline CDR1 is DFQATT and CDR2 SNEGSKA (reference sequence). V was trimmed by 3 bases and J by 1 base, leaving 7 bases between them. The chain's CDR3 is CSASYLSYEQYF. The CDR3 region has the DNA TGCAGTGCTAGTTATCTATCCTACGAGCAGTACTTC.

V usage is TRBV25-1 and J usage is TRBJ2-7, with D perhaps TRBD2 (6 bases). Germline V gives CDR1 MGHDK, CDR2 SYGVNS. Trimming took off 0 bases at V and 0 bases at J, with 9 bases between the two ends. This CDR3 contains 15 residues. The CDR3 here is CASSEYGGSSYEQYF. The CDR3 DNA is TGTGCCAGCAGTGAATATGGGGGGAGCTCCTACGAGCAGTACTTC.

The chain combines TRBV5-1 with TRBJ2-2, with 8 bases identical to TRBD2. J gave up 2 bases and V 0 bases, and 3 bases lay outside the gene matches. This CDR3 comprises 16 residues. CDR1 SGHRS and CDR2 YFSETQ come from the germline V gene. CDR3 loop: CASSLGAGANTGELFF. The CDR3 region has the DNA TGCGCCAGCAGCTTGGGAGCGGGGGCTAACACCGGGGAGCTGTTTTTT. The full variable domain, completed using reference TRBV5-1 and TRBJ2-2, is KAGVTQTPRYLIKTRGQQVTLSCSPISGHRSVSWYQQTPGQGLQFLFEYFSETQRNKGNFPGRFSGRQFSNSRSEMNVSTLELGDSALYLCASSLGAGANTGELFFGEGSRLTVL.

This chain uses TRBV7-2 with TRBJ2-2, with D uncertain. This CDR3 has 13 amino acids. Germline CDR1 reads SGHTA; CDR2 reads FQGNSA. Trimming shortened V by 1 base and J by 5 bases, and 5 bases separated the two germline ends. The CDR3, as DNA: TGTGCCAGCAGCTTAGGGCAGACCGGGGAGCTGTTTTTT. This translates into CASSLGQTGELFF.

The rearrangement links TRBV19 to TRBJ1-5; the match to TRBD1 covers 9 bases. Germline V gene lookup returns CDR1 LNHDA and CDR2 SQIVND (reference sequence). This CDR3 has 17 amino acids. V lost 10 bases, J lost 0 bases, and 13 bases stayed unmatched. CDR3 in DNA: TGTGCCACCAGGGCCGCGGACAGGGGTTATAGCAATCAGCCCCAGCATTTT. Translating gives CATRAADRGYSNQPQHF.

The chain recombines TRBV6-5 with TRBJ1-2; TRBD1 aligns across 10 bases. The CDR3 has 15 residues. J was trimmed by 4 bases and V by 7 bases; bases with no gene match: 9. The germline V gene has CDR1 MNHEY and CDR2 SVGAGI. The CDR3 protein is CASTRGQGITYGYTF. CDR3 in DNA: TGTGCCAGCACCCGGGGACAGGGGATTACCTATGGCTACACCTTC.

This chain uses TRBV2 with TRBJ1-1; 7 positions agree with TRBD1. The CDR3 is 15 amino acids. Germline assignment: CDR1 SNHLY and CDR2 FYNNEI. V lost 7 bases and J lost 0; bases outside the gene matches: 8. Written as DNA, the CDR3 is TGTGCCAGCATTCCAGGGGGAACCCTGAACACTGAAGCTTTCTTT. It is translated as CASIPGGTLNTEAFF.

The chain uses TRBV19 and TRBJ2-7; 8 nucleotides match TRBD1. The length of the CDR3 is 16 residues. Germline V gives CDR1 LNHDA, CDR2 SQIVND (reference sequence). The J segment lost 3 bases and the V segment lost 5 bases, leaving 12 bases of the junction unmatched. As DNA, the CDR3 is TGTGCCAGTAGTGACCAATCCGGGACAGGTATCTACGAGCAGTACTTC. It encodes CASSDQSGTGIYEQYF. The whole variable domain, remainder taken from reference TRBV19 and TRBJ2-7, is DGGITQSPKYLFRKEGQNVTLSCEQNLNHDAMYWYRQDPGQGLRLIYYSQIVNDFQKGDIAEGYSVSREKKESFPLTVTSAQKNPTAFYLCASSDQSGTGIYEQYFGPGTRLTVT.

The rearrangement uses TRBV6-1 and TRBJ1-3; no clear D gene. Germline V CDR1 and CDR2: MNHNS, SASEGT. CDR3 size: 14 residues. V was clipped by 2 bases and J by 1 base, with 6 bases between them. The CDR3 bases are TGTGCCAGCAGTGAAAGAGGGTCTGGAAACACCATATATTTT. This codes for CASSERGSGNTIYF.